This paragraph covers one T cell receptor beta chain sequence. This specimen belongs to a study of blood T cell repertoires in COVID-19. Study background: Researchers got acute and convalescent COVID-19 samples from the United States, Italy and Spain. T cells, B-cell-depleted T cells, or PBMCs supplied cDNA or gDNA.

Authors' methods: Counts of nucleated cells, estimated from reference gene primer amplification, were obtained. Here immunoSEQ multiplex PCR was the method, and the copy in TCRdb shows in-frame clones only, minus some. The V and J calls and clone size come from that table; D and trimming were worked out from the DNA. The table lists about 320,000 clones, 75% to 85% of them singletons, with 7.2% in the top ten. CDR1 and CDR2 from the germline V gene are SEHNR and FQNEAQ (reference sequence). This CDR3 is 15 amino acids long. V dropped 1 base and J dropped 5 bases, with 9 bases sitting between them. The chain joins TRBV7-9 to TRBJ1-6, with a possible D match to TRBD1 (5 bases). The sequence was collected from a human donor in a cohort sampled during active COVID-19. Sequencing used peripheral blood. The CDR3 loop reads CASSLEGIHNSPLHF. The CDR3 DNA follows: TGTGCCAGCAGCTTAGAGGGGATCCATAATTCACCCCTCCACTTT.